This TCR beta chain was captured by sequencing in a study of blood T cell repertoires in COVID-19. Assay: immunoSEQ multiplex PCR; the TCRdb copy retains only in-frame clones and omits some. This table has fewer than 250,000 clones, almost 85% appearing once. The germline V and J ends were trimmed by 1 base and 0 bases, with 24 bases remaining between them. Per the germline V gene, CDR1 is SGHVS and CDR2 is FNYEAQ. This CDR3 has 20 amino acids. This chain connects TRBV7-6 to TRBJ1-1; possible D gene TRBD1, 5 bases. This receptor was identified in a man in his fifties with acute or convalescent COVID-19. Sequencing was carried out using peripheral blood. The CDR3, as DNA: TGTGCCAGCAGCTTAGGTTCCTCTGGCGGGGCCTTCCGGATGAACACTGAAGCTTTCTTT. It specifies CASSLGSSGGAFRMNTEAFF.